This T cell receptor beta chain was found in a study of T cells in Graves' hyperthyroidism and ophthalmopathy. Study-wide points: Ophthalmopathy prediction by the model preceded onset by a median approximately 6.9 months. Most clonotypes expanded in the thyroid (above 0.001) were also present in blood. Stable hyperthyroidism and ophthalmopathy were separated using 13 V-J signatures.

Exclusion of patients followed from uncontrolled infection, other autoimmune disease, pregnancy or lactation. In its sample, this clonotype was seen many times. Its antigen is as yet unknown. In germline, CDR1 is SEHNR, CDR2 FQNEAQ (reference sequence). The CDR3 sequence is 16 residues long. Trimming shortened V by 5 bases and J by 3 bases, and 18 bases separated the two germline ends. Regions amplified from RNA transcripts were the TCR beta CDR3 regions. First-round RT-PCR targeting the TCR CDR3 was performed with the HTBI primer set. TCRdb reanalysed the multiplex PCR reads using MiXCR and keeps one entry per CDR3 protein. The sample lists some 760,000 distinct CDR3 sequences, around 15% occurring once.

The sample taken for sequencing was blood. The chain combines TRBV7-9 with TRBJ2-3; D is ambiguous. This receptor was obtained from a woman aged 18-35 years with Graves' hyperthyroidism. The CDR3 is CASSPSTRSLTDTQYF. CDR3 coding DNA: TGTGCCAGCAGCCCCTCGACCCGAAGCCTAACAGATACGCAGTATTTT.